The 14 T cell receptor beta chains reported below all come from one sample, sequenced in a study of T cell changes during pregnancy in multiple sclerosis. Profiling relied on immunoSEQ multiplex PCR, and the TCRdb table lists in-frame clones only, not all of them. The table has 90,000 to 130,000 clones, 80% to 95% seen once; the top ten hold 1.5%. The sequenced sample was peripheral blood, obtained in the third trimester of pregnancy. The receptor source for this set is a female donor with multiple sclerosis, enrolled in a pregnancy study.

This chain connects TRBV6-5 to TRBJ1-4, with D hard to call. The germline V gene encodes CDR1 MNHEY and CDR2 SVGAGI. Trimming pared 6 bases from V and 5 bases from J, leaving 7 bases between. The CDR3 extends over 12 amino acids. The CDR3 loop is CASSRQNEKLFF. DNA of the CDR3: TGTGCCAGCAGCCGACAAAATGAAAAACTGTTTTTT.

This clone was seen only a few times. This chain uses TRBV7-2 with TRBJ2-2, with a tentative D call TRBD2 (5 bases). The CDR3 is 15 residues long. Trimming left V 4 bases short and J 4 bases short, with 13 bases between. Looked up from germline, CDR1 is SGHTA and CDR2 is FQGNSA. The CDR3 DNA follows: TGTGCCAGCAGCTCCCGGGGTCCCCCCACCGGGGAGCTGTTTTTT. Residues: CASSSRGPPTGELFF. The whole variable domain, filled in from reference TRBV7-2 and TRBJ2-2, reads GAGVSQSPSNKVTEKGKDVELRCDPISGHTALYWYRQSLGQGLEFLIYFQGNSAPDKSGLPSDRFSAERTGGSVSTLTIQRTQQEDSAVYLCASSSRGPPTGELFFGEGSRLTVL.

The chain combines TRBV6-1 with TRBJ1-5; 7 bases fit TRBD1. The CDR3 consists of 17 residues. Germline V CDR1 and CDR2: MNHNS, SASEGT. Trimming removed 1 base from V and 6 bases from J; junction bases left unmatched: 12. Here the CDR3 reads CASSEVLRQGRGQPQHF. The CDR3 DNA reads TGTGCCAGCAGTGAAGTTCTTCGACAGGGCAGGGGTCAGCCCCAGCATTTT.

V usage is TRBV4-1 and J usage is TRBJ1-5; D unresolved. The CDR3 sequence is 18 residues long. Germline CDR1 reads MGHRA; CDR2 reads YSYEKL. V gave up 0 bases and J gave up 6 bases, with 21 bases separating them. This CDR3 is CASSQDHRRGFGFQPQHF. The CDR3 region has the DNA TGCGCCAGCAGCCAAGACCACCGGCGCGGCTTCGGTTTTCAGCCCCAGCATTTT.

The gene calls are TRBV18 and TRBJ1-1, with D tentatively TRBD1 (6 bases). The CDR3 loop spans 12 amino acids. CDR1 KGHSH and CDR2 LQKENI come from the germline V gene. V was cut by 3 bases and J by 8 bases, with 10 bases left in between. The CDR3 nucleotides read TGTGCCAGCTCACCCTGGACAGAAGAAGCTTTCTTT. This codes for CASSPWTEEAFF.

This rearrangement joins TRBV15 to TRBJ1-4, with unresolved D. V lost 0 bases to trimming and J lost 8 bases, with 13 bases between them. This CDR3 comprises 15 residues. CDR1 is LNHNV, CDR2 YYDKDF, per germline (reference sequence). CDR3 in DNA: TGTGCCACCAGCAGAGATTCCATGGCAATCGAAAAACTGTTTTTT. Encoded protein: CATSRDSMAIEKLFF.

The chain employs TRBV5-1 and TRBJ2-1, with TRBD2 matching over 11 bases. The CDR3 length is 16 residues. The germline CDR1 and CDR2 sequences are SGHRS and YFSETQ. After removal of 2 bases from V and 4 bases from J, the junction contained 5 bases not matched to a gene. DNA for the CDR3: TGCGCCAGCAGCTTTGAAACTAGCGGGGGTTACAATGAGCAGTTCTTC. This encodes CASSFETSGGYNEQFF. The complete variable domain, with remaining parts taken from reference TRBV5-1 and TRBJ2-1, reads KAGVTQTPRYLIKTRGQQVTLSCSPISGHRSVSWYQQTPGQGLQFLFEYFSETQRNKGNFPGRFSGRQFSNSRSEMNVSTLELGDSALYLCASSFETSGGYNEQFFGPGTRLTVL.

The CDR3 nucleotides read TGTGCCAGCAGCGGAAGAGCGGGAGTCGAATACAATGAGCAGTTCTTC. Its translation: CASSGRAGVEYNEQFF. This chain links TRBV9 with TRBJ2-1; TRBD2 matches at 8 bases. Germline CDR1 SGDLS, CDR2 YYNGEE. The CDR3 runs to 16 residues. V lost 3 bases to trimming and J lost 4 bases; unmatched junction nucleotides: 9.

This clone was picked up one time. The genes are TRBV19 and TRBJ1-2; D perhaps matches TRBD1 (5 bases). CDR1 LNHDA and CDR2 SQIVND come from the germline V gene (reference sequence). The CDR3 spans 17 residues. V gave up 6 bases and J gave up 4 bases, with 24 bases separating them. The CDR3 nucleotides are TGTGCCAGTAGCATCCCCGTCGGACATCTCATGGGCTATGGCTACACCTTC. It is translated as CASSIPVGHLMGYGYTF.

The chain joins TRBV2 to TRBJ2-7, with TRBD2 matching over 9 bases. Per germline, CDR1 SNHLY and CDR2 FYNNEI. V gave up 6 bases and J gave up 3 bases; unmatched junction bases: 6. The CDR3 consists of 14 residues. The CDR3 region is CASSSSGGYYEQYF. The CDR3 DNA sequence: TGTGCCAGCAGCAGTAGCGGGGGCTACTACGAGCAGTACTTC.

The chain links TRBV4-1 to TRBJ1-1; perhaps TRBD1 as D (5 bases). The CDR3 is 15 residues long. Trimming shortened V by 0 bases and J by 5 bases, and 13 bases separated the two germline ends. Per the germline V gene, CDR1 is MGHRA and CDR2 is YSYEKL. The CDR3 coding sequence is TGCGCCAGCAGCCAAGATCGGGGGGTGGGTACTGAAGCTTTCTTT. It is translated as CASSQDRGVGTEAFF.

A single count supports this clone. The chain joins TRBV7-2 to TRBJ1-2; no clear D. The V gene lost 5 bases and the J gene lost 0 bases, with 10 bases spanning the gap. This CDR3 has 14 residues. From germline, CDR1 is SGHTA and CDR2 FQGNSA. The CDR3 spells CASSPSLSNYGYTF. CDR3 sequence (DNA): TGTGCCAGCAGCCCCTCCCTGTCTAACTATGGCTACACCTTC.

Regarding this clone: Germline is not matched at one junction end, which may reflect a read error. The V call is TRBV19, the J call TRBJ2-1, with TRBD2 matching over 8 bases. CDR1 and CDR2 from the germline V gene are LNHDA and SQIVND (reference sequence). CDR3 size: 14 residues. CDR3: CASRIAGFRNEQFF. The CDR3 DNA reads as TGTGCCAGTAGGATAGCGGGATTTCGGAATGAGCAGTTCTTC.

V gene TRBV7-3 combines with J gene TRBJ2-6; 8 bases agree with TRBD1. CDR1 and CDR2 (germline): SGHTA, FQGTGA. This CDR3 is 18 amino acids long. V lost 3 bases, J lost 1 base, and 8 bases stayed unmatched. DNA of the CDR3: TGTGCCAGCAGCTTGGGAGACAGGGGAAGGTCTGGGGCCAACGTCCTGACTTTC. This gives the protein CASSLGDRGRSGANVLTF.